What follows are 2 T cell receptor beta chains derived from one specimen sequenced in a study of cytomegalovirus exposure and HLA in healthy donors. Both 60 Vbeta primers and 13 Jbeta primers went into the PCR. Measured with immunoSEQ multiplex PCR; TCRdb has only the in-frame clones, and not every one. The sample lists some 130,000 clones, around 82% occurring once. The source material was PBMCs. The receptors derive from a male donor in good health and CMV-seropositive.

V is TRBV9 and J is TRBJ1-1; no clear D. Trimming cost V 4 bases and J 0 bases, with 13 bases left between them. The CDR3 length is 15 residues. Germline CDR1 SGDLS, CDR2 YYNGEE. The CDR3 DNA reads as TGTGCCAGCAGCCATCCGGGCGGGGTGAACACTGAAGCTTTCTTT. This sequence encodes CASSHPGGVNTEAFF.

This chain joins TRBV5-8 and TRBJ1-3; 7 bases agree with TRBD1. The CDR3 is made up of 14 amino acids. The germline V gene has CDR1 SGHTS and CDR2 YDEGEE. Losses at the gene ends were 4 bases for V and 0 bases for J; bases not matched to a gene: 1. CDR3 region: CASSRDSSGNTIYF. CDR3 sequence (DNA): TGTGCCAGCAGCCGGGACAGCTCTGGAAACACCATATATTTT.